These T cell receptor beta chains were read from a single sample in a study of CD8 T cells in ankylosing spondylitis. TCRdb ran MiXCR on the 5' RACE reads and lists one entry per CDR3 protein. The table includes just over 150,000 distinct CDR3 sequences, around 16% detected once. Sequencing was done on a sample of blood, either unsorted or a sorted T cell fraction (not recorded which). These receptors were obtained from a male donor with ankylosing spondylitis or in good health (not recorded which). The CDR3 runs from the conserved cysteine through the conserved F or W. D genes are given only for firm matches. The size field is filled for only some rows; it gives once, few, many or a size class.

CDR3 DNA | CDR3 protein | V gene | clone size | J gene | CDR3 length | D gene
TGCAGTGCTCCTGGGACTAGCGGGACCTACGAGCAGTACTTC | CSAPGTSGTYEQYF | TRBV20-1 | many | TRBJ2-7 | 14 | TRBD2
TGTGCCAGCAGTGTCGGGCCGGCCAAAGCTTTCTTT | CASSVGPAKAFF | TRBV2 | - | TRBJ1-1 | 12 | -
TGTGCCAGTATACGACGTGGGGGCACTGAAGCTTTCTTT | CASIRRGGTEAFF | TRBV5-6 | few | TRBJ1-1 | 13 | -
TGTGCCAGCAGCCACCCTCGACAGGGGAGACGGAACACTGAAGCTTTCTTT | CASSHPRQGRRNTEAFF | TRBV7-2 | - | TRBJ1-1 | 17 | TRBD1
TGCGCCAGCAGCTTGACAGGGTCCAGCAATCAGCCCCAGCATTTT | CASSLTGSSNQPQHF | TRBV5-1 | many | TRBJ1-5 | 15 | -
TGCAGTGCTAGTAGTCGGCGGACGGAGTCAAGGTACACCTTC | CSASSRRTESRYTF | TRBV20-1 | - | TRBJ1-2 | 14 | -
TGTGCCAGCAGCTTACCCCTACGCCAAGAGACCCAGTACTTC | CASSLPLRQETQYF | TRBV5-4 | - | TRBJ2-5 | 14 | -
TGCGCCAGCAGCTTAAGGGGCGGGGGTTCCTACAATGAGCAGTTCTTC | CASSLRGGGSYNEQFF | TRBV5-1 | many | TRBJ2-1 | 16 | TRBD2
TGTGCCAGCAGTGTAGGCCATACCTCTGGAAACACCATATATTTT | CASSVGHTSGNTIYF | TRBV25-1 | few | TRBJ1-3 | 15 | -
TGCAGCGTTGCCCTCGGCAGGGATGGGGGCTACACCTTC | CSVALGRDGGYTF | TRBV29-1 | - | TRBJ1-2 | 13 | -
TGTGCCAGCAGCTTTGGGATACCCACAGATACGCAGTATTTT | CASSFGIPTDTQYF | TRBV7-3 | many | TRBJ2-3 | 14 | -
TGTGCCAGCAACACCGGGACGGGCTCCTACGAGCAGTACTTC | CASNTGTGSYEQYF | TRBV12-3/TRBV12-4 | many | TRBJ2-7 | 14 | -
TGCAGCACCCGACTAGCGGGTTTAGCAGATACGCAGTATTTT | CSTRLAGLADTQYF | TRBV29-1 | many | TRBJ2-3 | 14 | TRBD2
TGTGCCACCAGTGTTCGAGGACAGGGGCGTCATGAGCAGTTCTTC | CATSVRGQGRHEQFF | TRBV24-1 | - | TRBJ2-1 | 15 | TRBD1
TGTGCCAGCAGTGGGGGGATGGGGAGGACCCCTCTTTCTGGAAACACCATATATTTT | CASSGGMGRTPLSGNTIYF | TRBV28 | - | TRBJ1-3 | 19 | -
TGCAGTGCTAGAGAATCTAGCGGGAGTCCTAATGAGCAGTTCTTC | CSARESSGSPNEQFF | TRBV20-1 | many | TRBJ2-1 | 15 | TRBD2
TGTGCCAGCTCACCCCCTAGCCTCTCCTACGAGCAGTACTTC | CASSPPSLSYEQYF | TRBV18 | - | TRBJ2-7 | 14 | -
TGCAGCGCCCGGACCTCGGATAATTCACCCCTCCACTTT | CSARTSDNSPLHF | TRBV29-1 | many | TRBJ1-6 | 13 | -
TGCGCCAGCAGGAGTACAGGGCTTACCTCCAATGAGCAGTTCTTC | CASRSTGLTSNEQFF | TRBV5-1 | many | TRBJ2-1 | 15 | -
TGTGCCATCAGGGGGTCAAAGGCGACTGAAGCTTTCTTT | CAIRGSKATEAFF | TRBV10-3 | - | TRBJ1-1 | 13 | -
TGTGCCAGCAGCCAATGGGACAGTTTTTACGAGCAGTACTTC | CASSQWDSFYEQYF | TRBV3-1 | few | TRBJ2-7 | 14 | TRBD1
TGCGCCAGCAGCTCCGGGACTGGCACAGATACGCAGTATTTT | CASSSGTGTDTQYF | TRBV5-1 | many | TRBJ2-3 | 14 | -
TGTGCCAGCAGTTTTAACAGGGGGCAGTCCTACAATGAGCAGTTCTTC | CASSFNRGQSYNEQFF | TRBV28 | - | TRBJ2-1 | 16 | TRBD1
TGCGCCAGCAGCTCAGGGGGCGTAGGAACTGAAGCTTTCTTT | CASSSGGVGTEAFF | TRBV5-1 | - | TRBJ1-1 | 14 | TRBD1
TGCAGTGCTAGGCGGGGATGGAACACTGAAGCTTTCTTT | CSARRGWNTEAFF | TRBV20-1 | few | TRBJ1-1 | 13 | -
TGTGCCAGCAGCTTAGGGACTAGCGGGAGGCCAGATACGCAGTATTTT | CASSLGTSGRPDTQYF | TRBV28 | - | TRBJ2-3 | 16 | TRBD2
TGTGCCAGCAGTGAGACCATCACGGAGCAGCCCCAGCATTTT | CASSETITEQPQHF | TRBV6-2/TRBV6-3 | - | TRBJ1-5 | 14 | -
TGTGCCAGCAGCCGGAAAGATTATATTGGCTACGAGCAGTACTTC | CASSRKDYIGYEQYF | TRBV28 | - | TRBJ2-7 | 15 | -
TGTGCCAGCAGCCACAAAGGGAGAGGAAACACCATATATTTT | CASSHKGRGNTIYF | TRBV3-1 | many | TRBJ1-3 | 14 | -
TGTGCCAGCAGCTTGGGGGGGACTACCACCATCCTGGGGTACAATGAGCAGTTCTTC | CASSLGGTTTILGYNEQFF | TRBV5-6 | many | TRBJ2-1 | 19 | TRBD2
TGCGCCAGCAGCGAGCGGGAGGTCCTTTCTAGCACAGATACGCAGTATTTT | CASSEREVLSSTDTQYF | TRBV5-1 | many | TRBJ2-3 | 17 | TRBD2
TGCAGTGCTAGAGATGACAGGACGGGAAACACCATATATTTT | CSARDDRTGNTIYF | TRBV20-1 | few | TRBJ1-3 | 14 | -
TGTGTCAGCAGTGAGGACCTACCGACGGCCTATGGCTACACCTTC | CVSSEDLPTAYGYTF | TRBV12-3/TRBV12-4 | - | TRBJ1-2 | 15 | -
TGTGCCAGCAGCCATCCGGCGGGAGGAACTAACACAGATACGCAGTATTTT | CASSHPAGGTNTDTQYF | TRBV7-2 | many | TRBJ2-3 | 17 | TRBD2
TGCAGTGCTAGAGATGGGGGGTTGGATGGCTACACCTTC | CSARDGGLDGYTF | TRBV20-1 | many | TRBJ1-2 | 13 | -
TGTGCCATCAAGGGATTGCGGAGCACCGGGGAGCTGTTTTTT | CAIKGLRSTGELFF | TRBV10-3 | - | TRBJ2-2 | 14 | -
TGTGCCAGCAGCCTTGGAGGGACAGGGGGTGATACGCAGTATTTT | CASSLGGTGGDTQYF | TRBV28 | - | TRBJ2-3 | 15 | TRBD1
TGCAGTGCTGGACAGGGAAGAGGCAACGAGCAGTACTTC | CSAGQGRGNEQYF | TRBV20-1 | many | TRBJ2-7 | 13 | TRBD1
TGCAGCGTTGAAAAAAGTGGAGGGGCGAATCAGTACTTC | CSVEKSGGANQYF | TRBV29-1 | - | TRBJ2-5 | 13 | -
TGTGCCAGCTCACGGACCCTGTGGAGCGGTTCCTACAATGAGCAGTTCTTC | CASSRTLWSGSYNEQFF | TRBV18 | - | TRBJ2-1 | 17 | -
TGCGCCAGCAGCTTGGGGACCCGGGGTGAAAAACTGTTTTTT | CASSLGTRGEKLFF | TRBV5-1 | few | TRBJ1-4 | 14 | -
TGTGCCAGCAGCCGAAGACAGGGTAGGAATCAGCCCCAGCATTTT | CASSRRQGRNQPQHF | TRBV3-1 | - | TRBJ1-5 | 15 | TRBD1
TGCGCCAGCAGTGTTGAGGTGATGGGGAACACCGGGGAGCTGTTTTTT | CASSVEVMGNTGELFF | TRBV10-2 | few | TRBJ2-2 | 16 | -
TGCAGCGTCTGGGGAGGAATCGACACCGGGGAGCTGTTTTTT | CSVWGGIDTGELFF | TRBV29-1 | medium-sized | TRBJ2-2 | 14 | -
TGCGCCAGCAGCCAGGGCCCTCGGGGCTACACCTTC | CASSQGPRGYTF | TRBV5-1 | - | TRBJ1-2 | 12 | -
TGTGCCGTCGCCCTCAGCTCCTCCTACAATGAGCAGTTCTTC | CAVALSSSYNEQFF | TRBV10-3 | many | TRBJ2-1 | 14 | -
TGTGCCAGCAGCTCACGGACTAGCGGGAGCGGGAACAATGAGCAGTTCTTC | CASSSRTSGSGNNEQFF | TRBV7-2 | few | TRBJ2-1 | 17 | TRBD2
TGCGCCAGCAGCACAGGGGGACCCTACGAGCAGTACTTC | CASSTGGPYEQYF | TRBV4-1 | many | TRBJ2-7 | 13 | TRBD1
TGTGCCAGCAGCAGGGGCCCACTCGAAGCTTTCTTT | CASSRGPLEAFF | TRBV6-1 | many | TRBJ1-1 | 12 | -
TGCAGTGCTACCAGGGTAACTGGCTACACCTTC | CSATRVTGYTF | TRBV20-1 | many | TRBJ1-2 | 11 | -
TGCGCCAGCAGCTTCTCCGGGGGGCCCTCCTACAATGAGCAGTTCTTC | CASSFSGGPSYNEQFF | TRBV5-1 | many | TRBJ2-1 | 16 | -
TGCGCCAGCAGCCAACGACTAGCGGGAGGGTTCACAGATACGCAGTATTTT | CASSQRLAGGFTDTQYF | TRBV4-1 | many | TRBJ2-3 | 17 | TRBD2
TGCAGTGTCCGACCCCAGGATGAGCAGTTCTTC | CSVRPQDEQFF | TRBV20-1 | few | TRBJ2-1 | 11 | -
TGTGCCAGCAGGAGGGCGGGGTCGGCTAATGAAAAACTGTTTTTT | CASRRAGSANEKLFF | TRBV2 | few | TRBJ1-4 | 15 | -